These 23 T cell receptor beta chains were sequenced from one sample in a study of blood T cells in healthy people across ages. Combining a sample-barcoded 5' primer with a J-beta primer mix, a second PCR ran for 7 to 11 cycles. In TCRdb, the 5' RACE reads were re-called with MiXCR into one record per CDR3 protein. The sample includes 850,000 to 1,100,000 distinct CDR3 sequences, roughly two fifths of them seen just once. Material: blood. These receptors all stem from a man in his late teens or twenties in good health.

CDR3 sequence: CASSLSQGEEGYTF. CDR3 coding DNA: TGCGCCAGCAGCTTGAGCCAGGGCGAGGAGGGCTACACCTTC. The chain links TRBV5-1 to TRBJ1-2; TRBD1 might be the D (5 bases). The CDR3 extends over 14 amino acids. From germline, CDR1 is SGHRS and CDR2 YFSETQ. V gave up 1 base and J gave up 8 bases, with 15 bases separating them.

Points on this clonotype: One end of the junction fails to match germline, which may point to a read error. The chain links TRBV7-3 to TRBJ1-2, with D maybe TRBD1 (5 bases). This CDR3 is built from 15 residues. Per the germline V gene, CDR1 is SGHTA and CDR2 is FQGTGA. As DNA, the CDR3 is TGTGCCTGCAGCCACGCCGCAGGGACGAACTATGGCTACACCTTC. This gives the protein CACSHAAGTNYGYTF.

The CDR3 coding sequence is TGTGCCAGCGCCATTCGGGATGAGCAGTTCTTC. It yields the protein CASAIRDEQFF. The chain combines TRBV13 with TRBJ2-1, with D unclear. V dropped 8 bases and J dropped 8 bases, with 10 bases sitting between them. The CDR3 runs to 11 residues. Germline values: CDR1 PRHDT, CDR2 FYEKMQ (reference sequence).

The chain has TRBV29-1 and TRBJ2-5; D perhaps matches TRBD2 (5 bases). V lost 6 bases, J lost 11 bases, and 25 bases lay in between. Germline V CDR1 and CDR2: SQVTM, ANQGSEA. This CDR3 contains 14 residues. CDR3 loop: CSVPKGVEYNEQYF. For the CDR3, the DNA is TGCAGCGTCCCAAAGGGAGTAGAGTACAATGAGCAGTACTTC.

CDR3 bases: TGTGCCAGCAGTCCGGACTATGACTACGAGCAGTACTTC. Amino acids: CASSPDYDYEQYF. The V and J genes are TRBV2 and TRBJ2-7; D possibly corresponds to TRBD2 (6 bases). The V and J ends lost 5 bases and 3 bases respectively, with 11 bases between them. CDR1 and CDR2 (germline): SNHLY, FYNNEI. CDR3 length: 13 amino acids.

In its sample, this clonotype was seen once. The chain combines TRBV13 with TRBJ1-2; no clear D. V lost 5 bases and J 5 bases, leaving 12 bases between the germline ends. This CDR3 has 13 amino acids. CDR1 is PRHDT, CDR2 FYEKMQ, per germline (reference sequence). CDR3 coding DNA: TGTGCCAGCAGCGCGAGGACCGGTTATGGCTACACCTTC. Translation: CASSARTGYGYTF. The complete variable domain, with remaining parts taken from reference TRBV13 and TRBJ1-2, reads AAGVIQSPRHLIKEKRETATLKCYPIPRHDTVYWYQQGPGQDPQFLISFYEKMQSDKGSIPDRFSAQQFSDYHSELNMSSLELGDSALYFCASSARTGYGYTFGSGTRLTVV.

This clonotype was seen a handful of times. This chain links TRBV2 with TRBJ2-5; D is unresolved. The CDR3 is 14 residues long. The germline CDR1 and CDR2 sequences are SNHLY and FYNNEI. V was pared by 1 base and J by 5 bases, with 11 bases between. CDR3 sequence: CASSEVTKGETQYF. In nucleotides, the CDR3 is TGTGCCAGCAGTGAAGTGACGAAGGGTGAGACCCAGTACTTC. Variable domain in full (rest from reference TRBV2 and TRBJ2-5): EPEVTQTPSHQVTQMGQEVILRCVPISNHLYFYWYRQILGQKVEFLVSFYNNEISEKSEIFDDQFSVERPDGSNFTLKIRSTKLEDSAMYFCASSEVTKGETQYFGPGTRLLVL.

The rearrangement joins TRBV2 to TRBJ2-1; D unresolved. The J call may be faulty, since TRBJ2-7 better matches the DNA end. The CDR3 is made up of 11 amino acids. CDR1 is SNHLY, CDR2 FYNNEI, per germline. In DNA, the CDR3 is TGTGCCAGCAGTGACGGCAATGAGCAGTACTTC. Translation gives CASSDGNEQYF.

The CDR3 sequence is CASTESSDTQYF. Here the CDR3 DNA reads TGCGCCAGCACCGAGAGTTCAGATACGCAGTATTTT. This chain uses TRBV5-1 with TRBJ2-3, with D unresolved. The CDR3 is made up of 12 amino acids. Per germline, CDR1 SGHRS and CDR2 YFSETQ. Trimming left V 6 bases short and J 4 bases short, with 9 bases between.

CDR3 residues: CASSHLRTGFDYGYTF. The CDR3 region has the DNA TGTGCCAGCAGCCATTTACGGACAGGGTTCGACTATGGCTACACCTTC. This chain uses TRBV14 with TRBJ1-2, with TRBD1 matching over 8 bases. Germline loops: CDR1 SGHDN, CDR2 FVKESK. V gave up 3 bases and J gave up 3 bases; unmatched junction bases: 9. The CDR3 extends over 16 amino acids.

The gene calls are TRBV6-1 and TRBJ1-1; weak D call: TRBD1 (5 bases). Trimming removed 6 bases from V and 1 base from J, with 15 bases in between. Germline CDR1 and CDR2: MNHNS and SASEGT. The CDR3 loop spans 15 amino acids. The CDR3 protein is CASRGLKVGNTEAFF. The CDR3 DNA is TGTGCCAGCAGGGGACTTAAAGTAGGGAACACTGAAGCTTTCTTT.

This clonotype appeared a single time. The chain is built from TRBV6-6 and TRBJ2-7, with TRBD1 identical over 10 bases. The CDR3 is 12 amino acids. J was trimmed by 12 bases and V by 3 bases; bases with no gene match: 5. Germline V lookup: CDR1 MNHNY, CDR2 SVGAGI (reference sequence). CDR3 residues: CASSYSGTGVYF. Written as DNA, the CDR3 is TGTGCCAGCAGTTATTCCGGGACAGGGGTGTACTTC.

This clonotype was observed a handful of times. The V gene is TRBV10-3, the J gene TRBJ1-1; D is undetermined. This CDR3 has 14 residues. Germline CDR1 and CDR2: ENHRY and SYGVKD. Trimming took off 4 bases at V and 0 bases at J, with 9 bases between the two ends. CDR3 in amino acids: CAISATTVNTEAFF. CDR3 bases: TGTGCCATCAGTGCAACTACAGTGAACACTGAAGCTTTCTTT.

This chain's CDR3 is CSALGATGANVLTF. The CDR3 nucleotides are TGCAGCGCCTTGGGCGCAACTGGGGCCAACGTCCTGACTTTC. V is TRBV29-1 and J is TRBJ2-6; D is undetermined. The V and J ends lost 7 bases and 2 bases respectively, with 12 bases between them. Looked up from germline, CDR1 is SQVTM and CDR2 is ANQGSEA. CDR3 length equals 14 residues.

This clonotype was counted a few times. The chain combines TRBV27 with TRBJ1-1; no clear D. Looked up from germline, CDR1 is MNHEY and CDR2 is SMNVEV (reference sequence). The CDR3 sequence is 15 residues long. Trimming stripped 5 bases from V and 3 bases from J, with 16 bases between. The CDR3 coding sequence is TGTGCCAGCAGTCCCCAGCCGACGGGAGACACTGAAGCTTTCTTT. It is translated as CASSPQPTGDTEAFF.

This clonotype was observed a handful of times. V is TRBV12-3 or TRBV12-4 and J is TRBJ2-5; TRBD2 aligns across 11 bases. V lost 7 bases, J lost 7 bases, and 8 bases stayed unmatched. The CDR3 loop spans 14 amino acids. This chain's CDR3 is CASTTSGGLGTQYF. CDR3 nucleotide sequence: TGTGCCAGCACAACTAGCGGGGGACTGGGGACCCAGTACTTC.

This clonotype was seen only a few times. One base away lies a much larger clone, so this may be a sequencing read error. The chain couples TRBV6-6 to TRBJ2-1; D not resolved. The J call is doubtful: the DNA matches TRBJ2-7 better. Germline CDR1 reads MNHNY; CDR2 reads SVGAGI (reference sequence). CDR3 size: 14 residues. CDR3 loop: CASSSGSSYNEQYF. The CDR3, as DNA: TGTGCCAGCAGTTCGGGTAGCTCCTACAATGAGCAGTACTTC.

CDR3 sequence: CATWESNQPQHF. CDR3 nucleotide sequence: TGTGCGACCTGGGAAAGCAATCAGCCCCAGCATTTT. The chain joins TRBV28 to TRBJ1-5; no reliable D call. The CDR3 covers 12 residues. Germline V lookup: CDR1 MDHEN, CDR2 SYDVKM.

The chain carries TRBV7-9 and TRBJ1-2; D possibly corresponds to TRBD1 (5 bases). The CDR3 is made up of 17 amino acids. The germline gives CDR1 SEHNR, CDR2 FQNEAQ (reference sequence). V dropped 4 bases and J dropped 2 bases, with 20 bases sitting between them. CDR3: CASSSEGVTQNNYGYTF. CDR3 nucleotide sequence: TGTGCCAGCAGCTCCGAAGGGGTGACTCAAAACAACTATGGCTACACCTTC.

This chain links TRBV7-9 with TRBJ2-1; the match to TRBD1 covers 7 bases. The CDR3 contains 15 residues. CDR1 is SEHNR and CDR2 is FQNEAQ in the germline V gene (reference sequence). V shed 5 bases and J 0 bases; nucleotides not matched to a gene: 4. The CDR3 sequence: CASSPWTGSYNEQFF. CDR3 DNA: TGTGCCAGCAGCCCTTGGACAGGCTCCTACAATGAGCAGTTCTTC.

This chain connects TRBV5-6 to TRBJ1-5; TRBD1 is a possible D gene (5 bases). This CDR3 contains 17 residues. Germline loops: CDR1 SGHDT, CDR2 YYEEEE. Trimming took 1 base from V and 4 from J, leaving 18 bases between them. CDR3 DNA: TGTGCCAGCAGCTTGAGGGGAGCCGGTCTTGGTAATCAGCCCCAGCATTTT. This codes for CASSLRGAGLGNQPQHF.

The chain joins TRBV7-2 to TRBJ2-4, with D hard to call. CDR3 length equals 15 residues. Trimming removed 5 bases from V and 0 bases from J, with 11 bases in between. Germline V gene lookup returns CDR1 SGHTA and CDR2 FQGNSA. CDR3 nucleotide sequence: TGTGCCAGCAGCCAACCAGACCTAGCCAAAAACATTCAGTACTTC. It yields the protein CASSQPDLAKNIQYF. Looking up the rest from reference TRBV7-2 and TRBJ2-4 gives the full variable domain: GAGVSQSPSNKVTEKGKDVELRCDPISGHTALYWYRQSLGQGLEFLIYFQGNSAPDKSGLPSDRFSAERTGGSVSTLTIQRTQQEDSAVYLCASSQPDLAKNIQYFGAGTRLSVL.

This chain links TRBV29-1 with TRBJ2-1; 7 bases map to TRBD1. Germline V gene lookup returns CDR1 SQVTM and CDR2 ANQGSEA. This CDR3 contains 12 residues. V shed 1 base, J shed 15 bases, and the junction held 9 bases outside the gene matches. CDR3 DNA sequence: TGCAGCGTTGAAGGACAGGGTTTCGGTCTGTTCTTC. Translation gives CSVEGQGFGLFF.